This record covers a single T cell receptor (beta chain). The antigen remains undetermined. Clinicians diagnosed patients from clinical symptoms, serum thyroxine and TRAb, thyroid ultrasound and orbital computed tomography. PBMCs were derived from 7.5 to 10 ml fresh peripheral blood. Using RNA transcripts as the source, TCR beta CDR3 regions were amplified. The HTBI primer set served for first-round RT-PCR of the TCR CDR3. MiXCR, run by TCRdb on the multiplex PCR reads, gives a single entry per CDR3 protein. The profile shows about 640,000 distinct CDR3 sequences, around 21% of them singletons. These data originate in a study of T cells in Graves' hyperthyroidism and ophthalmopathy. Study background: Sampling of peripheral blood happened at initial diagnosis, prior to any treatment.

Broader study findings: Also found in blood were most expanded thyroid clonotypes above 0.001.

CDR1 SGHDT and CDR2 YYEEEE come from the germline V gene. Trimming took off 0 bases at V and 4 bases at J, with 8 bases between the two ends. This CDR3 is 14 amino acids long. The V and J genes are TRBV5-6 and TRBJ1-3, with D uncertain. The sequencing sample was made of blood. The clonotype was recovered from a man aged 30 to 45 with Graves' ophthalmopathy. This chain's CDR3 is CASSLEVTGNTIYF. The CDR3 DNA reads as TGTGCCAGCAGCTTGGAGGTGACCGGAAACACCATATATTTT. The full variable domain, completed using reference TRBV5-6 and TRBJ1-3, is DAGVTQSPTHLIKTRGQQVTLRCSPKSGHDTVSWYQQALGQGPQFIFQYYEEEERQRGNFPDRFSGHQFPNYSSELNVNALLLGDSALYLCASSLEVTGNTIYFGEGSWLTVV.